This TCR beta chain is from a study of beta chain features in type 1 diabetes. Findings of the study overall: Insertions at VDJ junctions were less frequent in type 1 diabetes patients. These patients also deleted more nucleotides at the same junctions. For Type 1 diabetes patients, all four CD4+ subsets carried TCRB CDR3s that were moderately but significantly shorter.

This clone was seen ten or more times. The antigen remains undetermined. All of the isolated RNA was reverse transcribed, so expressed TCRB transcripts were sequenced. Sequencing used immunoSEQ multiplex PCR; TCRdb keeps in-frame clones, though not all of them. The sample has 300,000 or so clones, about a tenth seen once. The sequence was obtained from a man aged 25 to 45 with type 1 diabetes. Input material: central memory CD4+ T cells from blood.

CDR3 DNA sequence: TGTGCCAGCAGCTTGTACGGACAGGGGACAGATACGCAGTATTTT. It specifies CASSLYGQGTDTQYF. The chain is built from TRBV5-6 and TRBJ2-3; 9 bases match TRBD1. The CDR3 consists of 15 residues. CDR1 and CDR2 (germline): SGHDT, YYEEEE. Unmatched junction bases numbered 3, after V lost 1 base and J lost 3 bases.